This passage covers 13 T cell receptor beta chains from one sample sequenced in a study of shared clonotypes between healthy human individuals. Naive CD8 cells lacked CD45RO and underwent positive selection for CCR7, leaving out terminally differentiated effector memory CD45RA+ cells. Generated by immunoSEQ multiplex PCR, the TCRdb table keeps only in-frame clones and is missing some. The table lists hundreds of thousands of clones, around 95% of them singletons. The sample was naive CD8+ T cells sorted from blood. Receptors were obtained from a woman in her 30s in good health.

This clone was observed a single time. The V and J genes are TRBV7-7 and TRBJ2-3; D unclear. Germline values: CDR1 SSHAT, CDR2 FNYEAQ (reference sequence). The CDR3 spans 15 residues. V gave up 4 bases and J gave up 5 bases, with 16 bases separating them. Here the CDR3 DNA reads TGTGCCAGCAGCTCCACCCGAGCAGCAGGAGATACGCAGTATTTT. The encoded protein is CASSSTRAAGDTQYF.

The chain is built from TRBV5-1 and TRBJ2-7, with D possibly TRBD2 on 5 matching bases. Looked up from germline, CDR1 is SGHRS and CDR2 is YFSETQ. V was shortened by 3 bases and J by 3 bases, with 10 bases between the two germline ends. The CDR3 is made up of 13 amino acids. CDR3 protein: CASSSGSVYEQYF. The CDR3 coding sequence is TGCGCCAGCAGCTCGGGATCAGTCTACGAGCAGTACTTC.

The V call is TRBV19, the J call TRBJ1-5; maybe TRBD1 (5 bases). CDR3 length equals 13 residues. CDR1 is LNHDA and CDR2 is SQIVND in the germline V gene (reference sequence). Trimming stripped 3 bases from V and 5 bases from J, with 8 bases between. The chain's CDR3 is CASSMGGYQPQHF. In DNA form, the CDR3 reads TGTGCCAGTAGTATGGGGGGGTATCAGCCCCAGCATTTT. Variable domain in full (rest from reference TRBV19 and TRBJ1-5): DGGITQSPKYLFRKEGQNVTLSCEQNLNHDAMYWYRQDPGQGLRLIYYSQIVNDFQKGDIAEGYSVSREKKESFPLTVTSAQKNPTAFYLCASSMGGYQPQHFGDGTRLSIL.

This chain links TRBV5-4 with TRBJ2-7; TRBD2 matches 8 bases. The CDR3 spans 15 residues. The germline CDR1 and CDR2 sequences are SGHNT and YYREEE (reference sequence). J lost 0 bases, V lost 0 bases, and 2 bases had no gene match. CDR3 loop: CASSLASGSSYEQYF. The CDR3 region has the DNA TGTGCCAGCAGCTTGGCCAGCGGGAGCTCCTACGAGCAGTACTTC.

The chain links TRBV7-6 to TRBJ1-2, with D possibly TRBD1 on 5 matching bases. This CDR3 is built from 14 residues. Between the trimmed V and J ends, which lost 0 bases and 4 bases, there was a span of 9 bases. CDR1 and CDR2 from the germline V gene are SGHVS and FNYEAQ. CDR3 coding DNA: TGTGCCAGCAGCTTAGCCCCAGGGACCTATGGCTACACCTTC. This encodes CASSLAPGTYGYTF.

CDR3 in DNA: TGTGCCAGCAGCCAAGAATCGCGGGAGGGCTCCGACGGGGAGCTGTTTTTT. Residues: CASSQESREGSDGELFF. This rearrangement joins TRBV14 to TRBJ2-2; 9 nucleotides agree with TRBD2. Germline assignment: CDR1 SGHDN and CDR2 FVKESK. The V segment lost 0 bases and the J segment 7 bases; nucleotides outside the gene matches: 9. CDR3 length: 17 amino acids.

The V call is TRBV25-1, the J call TRBJ2-7; no firm D call. Germline CDR1 MGHDK, CDR2 SYGVNS. CDR3 length: 11 residues. The V and J ends lost 5 bases and 5 bases respectively, with 7 bases between them. CDR3 residues: CASSLGHEQYF. CDR3 in DNA: TGTGCCAGCAGTCTCGGTCACGAGCAGTACTTC.

The CDR3 is CASSPGTEYEQFF. In nucleotides, the CDR3 is TGTGCCAGCAGTCCAGGTACGGAGTATGAGCAGTTCTTC. J is TRBJ2-1 and V is TRBV5-4; D is undetermined. Trimming pared 5 bases from V and 8 bases from J, leaving 14 bases between. Per the germline V gene, CDR1 is SGHNT and CDR2 is YYREEE (reference sequence). The CDR3 is 13 amino acids.

V usage is TRBV2 and J usage is TRBJ2-1; a possible D gene is TRBD1 (5 bases). The CDR3 has 18 residues. Trimming cost V 3 bases and J 0 bases, with 18 bases left between them. The V gene's germline CDR1 is SNHLY and CDR2 FYNNEI. The CDR3 loop reads CASSDPDQTASSYNEQFF. CDR3 DNA sequence: TGTGCCAGCAGTGACCCCGACCAGACAGCGAGCTCCTACAATGAGCAGTTCTTC. The variable domain in full, with the rest retrieved from reference TRBV2 and TRBJ2-1, is EPEVTQTPSHQVTQMGQEVILRCVPISNHLYFYWYRQILGQKVEFLVSFYNNEISEKSEIFDDQFSVERPDGSNFTLKIRSTKLEDSAMYFCASSDPDQTASSYNEQFFGPGTRLTVL.

This chain connects TRBV19 to TRBJ2-1; tentatively, D is TRBD2 (5 bases). The V end lost 3 bases, the J end lost 2 bases, and 8 bases lay between the germline ends. The CDR3 contains 14 residues. CDR1 is LNHDA, CDR2 SQIVND, per germline (reference sequence). CDR3 DNA sequence: TGTGCCAGTAGTATTACTAGAGCCTACAATGAGCAGTTCTTC. Amino acid sequence: CASSITRAYNEQFF.

On this clone: Other DNA sequences in this sample translate to the same CDR3. The chain has TRBV11-2 and TRBJ1-1; D gene ambiguous. V gave up 1 base and J gave up 5 bases, with 8 bases separating them. The CDR3 is 13 amino acids. Germline V lookup: CDR1 SGHAT, CDR2 FQNNGV. The CDR3: CASSLGGNTEAFF. DNA of the CDR3: TGTGCCAGCAGCTTAGGCGGGAATACTGAAGCTTTCTTT.

V is TRBV5-4 and J is TRBJ1-5; D is uncertain. The CDR3 extends over 13 amino acids. V shed 4 bases and J shed 6 bases, with 11 bases lying between them. CDR1 is SGHNT and CDR2 is YYREEE in the germline V gene (reference sequence). CDR3: CASSPNPTQPQHF. Here the CDR3 DNA reads TGTGCCAGCAGCCCCAATCCTACTCAGCCCCAGCATTTT.

This clone was observed once. The same CDR3 is also encoded by other DNA sequences in this sample. V and J are TRBV4-1 and TRBJ2-5, with D perhaps matching TRBD2 (5 bases). This CDR3 spans 13 amino acids. V lost 0 bases to trimming and J lost 5 bases, with 7 bases between them. Germline values: CDR1 MGHRA, CDR2 YSYEKL. CDR3 nucleotides: TGCGCCAGCAGCCAAGATAGCGAGGAGACCCAGTACTTC. Amino acids: CASSQDSEETQYF.